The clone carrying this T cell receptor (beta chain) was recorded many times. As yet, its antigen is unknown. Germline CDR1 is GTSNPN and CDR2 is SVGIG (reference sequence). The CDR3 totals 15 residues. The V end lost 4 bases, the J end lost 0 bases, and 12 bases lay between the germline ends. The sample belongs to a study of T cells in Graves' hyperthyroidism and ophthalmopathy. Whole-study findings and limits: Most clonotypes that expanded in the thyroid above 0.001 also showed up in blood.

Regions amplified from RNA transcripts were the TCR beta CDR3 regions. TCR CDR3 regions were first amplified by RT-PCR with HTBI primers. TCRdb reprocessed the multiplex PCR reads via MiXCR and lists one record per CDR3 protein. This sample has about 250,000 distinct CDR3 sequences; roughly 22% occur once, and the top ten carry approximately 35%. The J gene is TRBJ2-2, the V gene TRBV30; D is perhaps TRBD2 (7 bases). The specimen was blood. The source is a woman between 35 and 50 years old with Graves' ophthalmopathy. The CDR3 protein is CAWNGGGTNTGELFF. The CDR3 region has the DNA TGTGCCTGGAATGGGGGGGGCACGAACACCGGGGAGCTGTTTTTT. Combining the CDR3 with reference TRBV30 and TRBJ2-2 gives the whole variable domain SQTIHQWPATLVQPVGSPLSLECTVEGTSNPNLYWYRQAAGRGLQLLFYSVGIGQISSEVPQNLSASRPQDRQFILSSKKLLLSDSGFYLCAWNGGGTNTGELFFGEGSRLTVL.